One sample yielded the 23 T cell receptor beta chains listed below, sequenced in a study of T-cell reconstitution after alpha-beta-depleted transplantation in children. Study outcomes and limitations: Diversity and T-cell counts at one year after transplant derived mostly from new T cells.

Unique molecular identifiers were used to barcode this TCRbeta library. A single record per CDR3 protein comes from TCRdb applying MiXCR to the PCR reads. The table lists about 300,000 distinct CDR3 sequences, nearly 8% of them singletons. The antigens for these receptors are not known. Here the sequenced sample was peripheral blood, taken 360 days after TCRalphabeta/CD19-depleted stem cell transplant. The receptors here all came from a female patient aged 2-9 years who had a stem cell transplant for Fanconi anemia, so the T cells may come from the graft donor.

In this sample, this clonotype turned up many times. The rearrangement links TRBV6-2 or TRBV6-3 to TRBJ2-5, with TRBD2 identical over 9 bases. Per germline, CDR1 MNHEY and CDR2 SVGEGT. CDR3 size: 16 residues. J lost 3 bases, V lost 6 bases, and 11 bases had no gene match. The CDR3 here is CASRISLAGVKETQYF. The DNA for the CDR3 is TGTGCCAGCAGGATCTCACTAGCGGGTGTAAAAGAGACCCAGTACTTC.

There are a few counts of this clonotype. The chain combines TRBV3-1 with TRBJ1-1; D unresolved. The CDR3 runs 15 residues. In germline, CDR1 is LGHDT, CDR2 YNNKEL (reference sequence). V dropped 1 base and J dropped 4 bases, with 13 bases sitting between them. Written as DNA, the CDR3 is TGTGCCAGCAGCCAAGGGGCCTCATGGCCCACTGAAGCTTTCTTT. As protein: CASSQGASWPTEAFF.

This clonotype has a count of ten or more. The V and J genes are TRBV2 and TRBJ1-1; possible D gene TRBD1, 5 bases. V was cut by 8 bases and J by 11 bases, with 18 bases left in between. The CDR3 length is 12 residues. The germline CDR1 and CDR2 sequences are SNHLY and FYNNEI. The CDR3 is CASGYQEEGAFF. In nucleotides, the CDR3 is TGTGCCAGCGGCTACCAAGAGGAGGGGGCTTTCTTT.

This clonotype occurred a few times. The genes are TRBV20-1 and TRBJ1-1, with 7 bases identical to TRBD1. After removal of 6 bases from V and 9 bases from J, the junction contained 10 bases not matched to a gene. Germline V CDR1 and CDR2: DFQATT, SNEGSKA (reference sequence). The CDR3 length is 12 residues. The CDR3 DNA reads as TGCAGTGCCCGGGACAGAGAAGATAAAGCTTTCTTT. This encodes CSARDREDKAFF.

This clonotype was counted at least ten times. The chain is built from TRBV30 and TRBJ2-1, with no clear D. V was trimmed by 2 bases and J by 9 bases, leaving 11 bases between them. The length of the CDR3 is 12 residues. CDR1 and CDR2 from the germline V gene are GTSNPN and SVGIG (reference sequence). In nucleotides, the CDR3 is TGTGCCTGGAGTAGGTCGCTGGGTGAGCAGTTCTTC. It codes for CAWSRSLGEQFF.

This clonotype was detected only a few times. This sequence joins TRBV5-1 and TRBJ2-3, with 8 bases matching TRBD1. The CDR3 runs 13 residues. Germline trimming cut 3 bases from V and 4 bases from J; bases unmatched to any gene: 1. CDR1 SGHRS and CDR2 YFSETQ come from the germline V gene. The CDR3 DNA reads as TGCGCCAGCAGCTCACAGGGGGCAGATACGCAGTATTTT. Translating it yields CASSSQGADTQYF.

This clonotype was found a few times. The V gene is TRBV6-1, the J gene TRBJ2-1; D possibly corresponds to TRBD2 (6 bases). The CDR3 runs to 14 residues. The V gene lost 4 bases and the J gene lost 5 bases, with 12 bases spanning the gap. Germline CDR1 reads MNHNS; CDR2 reads SASEGT. As DNA, the CDR3 is TGTGCCAGCAGTGGGCTAGCGAACAACAATGAGCAGTTCTTC. Protein: CASSGLANNNEQFF.

This clonotype was seen once. The CDR3 carries no conserved terminal phenylalanine or tryptophan, so it likely arises from a read error. CDR3 sequence reads: CSARAPGQGYNEQFC. In DNA form, the CDR3 reads TGCAGTGCTAGAGCTCCGGGACAGGGCTACAATGAGCAGTTCTGC. The chain combines TRBV20-1 with TRBJ2-1, with 9 bases identical to TRBD1. The germline V gene has CDR1 DFQATT and CDR2 SNEGSKA (reference sequence). The CDR3 runs to 15 residues. With V trimmed by 1 base and J by 3 bases, 4 bases remained unmatched.

This clonotype was observed a handful of times. The chain recombines TRBV20-1 with TRBJ1-5; D remains unclear. Between the trimmed V and J ends, which lost 0 bases and 0 bases, there was a span of 9 bases. Germline V gene data show CDR1 as DFQATT and CDR2 as SNEGSKA (reference sequence). The CDR3 length is 15 residues. The CDR3 coding sequence is TGCAGTGCTAGAGATTACAGAGATAGCAATCAGCCCCAGCATTTT. Translation gives CSARDYRDSNQPQHF.

The V and J genes are TRBV7-9 and TRBJ1-1; TRBD1 agrees at 11 bases. Germline V gives CDR1 SEHNR, CDR2 FQNEAQ (reference sequence). V lost 4 bases to trimming and J lost 5 bases; unmatched junction nucleotides: 6. The length of the CDR3 is 15 residues. CDR3 in amino acids: CASSSWTGGGTEAFF. DNA for the CDR3: TGTGCCAGCAGCTCCTGGACAGGGGGCGGAACTGAAGCTTTCTTT.

This clonotype was counted at least ten times. The rearrangement joins TRBV30 to TRBJ2-7, with D possibly matching TRBD1 (6 bases). The CDR3 contains 17 residues. Germline CDR1 GTSNPN, CDR2 SVGIG (reference sequence). The V gene lost 0 bases and the J gene lost 5 bases, with 23 bases spanning the gap. The DNA of the CDR3 is TGTGCCTGGAGTGTGGCCCCCTCAGACAGGTACTGGGACGAGCAGTACTTC. Amino acids: CAWSVAPSDRYWDEQYF.

J is TRBJ1-5 and V is TRBV12-3 or TRBV12-4; 9 bases fit TRBD1. V was pared by 3 bases and J by 3 bases, with 9 bases of the junction left unmatched. The CDR3 contains 17 residues. DNA for the CDR3: TGTGCCAGCAGTTTGGGGACAGGGTCTTGGCCCAATCAGCCCCAGCATTTT. Amino acid sequence: CASSLGTGSWPNQPQHF.

Remarks on this clonotype: This sequence may be a read error, since a much larger clone differs from it by one base. The chain's CDR3 is CASSLARQGQPSF. DNA for the CDR3: TGTGCCAGCAGTTTAGCGAGACAGGGACAGCCTTCCTTT. J is TRBJ1-1 and V is TRBV6-6; TRBD1 matches at 7 bases. This CDR3 has 13 amino acids. CDR1 and CDR2 from the germline V gene are MNHNY and SVGAGI (reference sequence).

This clonotype has just one count. This chain uses TRBV5-6 with TRBJ2-3, with D tentatively TRBD2 (6 bases). CDR1 is SGHDT and CDR2 is YYEEEE in the germline V gene. Trimming removed 2 bases from V and 2 bases from J, with 18 bases in between. CDR3 size: 17 residues. CDR3 in DNA: TGTGCCAGCAGCTTTCGAAGCTTCGCGGGAACCACAGATACGCAGTATTTT. Translating it yields CASSFRSFAGTTDTQYF.

This clonotype was seen many times. This chain links TRBV20-1 with TRBJ2-1, with TRBD2 matching over 14 bases. CDR3 length equals 18 residues. Germline V gene sequence: CDR1 DFQATT, CDR2 SNEGSKA (reference sequence). The V segment lost 1 base and the J segment 0 bases; nucleotides outside the gene matches: 5. The CDR3 reads CSARGRLAGGLSYNEQFF. In nucleotides, the CDR3 is TGCAGTGCTAGAGGCAGACTAGCGGGGGGGCTCTCCTACAATGAGCAGTTCTTC.

This clonotype has at least ten counts. This rearrangement joins TRBV29-1 to TRBJ2-3, with TRBD1 matching over 7 bases. In germline, CDR1 is SQVTM, CDR2 ANQGSEA. V shed 4 bases, J shed 6 bases, and the junction held 10 bases outside the gene matches. This CDR3 has 14 residues. CDR3 in DNA: TGCAGCGTTGGTGTCGGACAGGTGGGGGATACGCAGTATTTT. It codes for CSVGVGQVGDTQYF.

This clonotype was observed many times. The chain joins TRBV6-1 to TRBJ2-1, with 9 nucleotides matching TRBD1. CDR1 is MNHNS, CDR2 SASEGT, per germline. V lost 7 bases to trimming and J lost 4 bases; unmatched junction nucleotides: 11. The length of the CDR3 is 16 residues. CDR3 sequence (DNA): TGTGCCAGCACGAGCGGCTGGACAGGGGCATACAATGAGCAGTTCTTC. It encodes CASTSGWTGAYNEQFF.

This clonotype was seen ten or more times. The chain joins TRBV28 to TRBJ2-3, with 9 nucleotides matching TRBD2. Germline values: CDR1 MDHEN, CDR2 SYDVKM. J lost 5 bases, V lost 3 bases, and 3 bases had no gene match. This CDR3 is built from 14 residues. The CDR3 protein is CASSFRRGGDTQYF. CDR3 nucleotides: TGTGCCAGCAGTTTTCGGCGGGGGGGAGATACGCAGTATTTT.

This clonotype was detected ten times or more. The chain uses TRBV24-1 and TRBJ2-3, with 7 bases aligning to TRBD1. In germline, CDR1 is KGHDR, CDR2 SFDVKD. The V segment lost 1 base and the J segment 2 bases; nucleotides outside the gene matches: 2. The CDR3 has 15 amino acids. The CDR3 nucleotides are TGTGCCACCAGTGATTTTGGGACAGCCACAGATACGCAGTATTTT. It specifies CATSDFGTATDTQYF.

This clonotype was detected many times. DNA of the CDR3: TGTGCCAGCAGCTCGGACAGGTTTCGTGAAAAACTGTTTTTT. This sequence encodes CASSSDRFREKLFF. V usage is TRBV5-5 and J usage is TRBJ1-4; 7 bases agree with TRBD1. The CDR3 runs to 14 residues. The ends lost 3 bases at V and 7 bases at J; junction bases unmatched: 6. From germline, CDR1 is SGHKS and CDR2 YYEKEE (reference sequence).

This clonotype was picked up a small number of times. The chain links TRBV5-1 to TRBJ1-2, with unresolved D. With 4 bases removed from V and 0 bases from J, the gap between germline ends came to 13 bases. Germline V gene lookup returns CDR1 SGHRS and CDR2 YFSETQ. CDR3 length: 15 amino acids. The CDR3 coding sequence is TGCGCCAGCAGCCCTCGACGGACTACTAACTATGGCTACACCTTC. Encoded protein: CASSPRRTTNYGYTF.

The table lists this clonotype with a few counts. The gene calls are TRBV7-3 and TRBJ2-5; 8 nucleotides match TRBD1. This CDR3 has 13 residues. In germline, CDR1 is SGHTA, CDR2 FQGTGA. Germline trimming cut 4 bases from V and 6 bases from J; bases unmatched to any gene: 4. CDR3 in amino acids: CASSYGQGQTQYF. The CDR3 DNA reads TGTGCCAGCAGCTACGGACAGGGCCAGACCCAGTACTTC.

There are many counts of this clonotype. The chain combines TRBV30 with TRBJ2-1; D remains ambiguous. V lost 4 bases and J 2 bases, leaving 3 bases between the germline ends. There are 11 residues in the CDR3. The germline V gene has CDR1 GTSNPN and CDR2 SVGIG (reference sequence). The chain's CDR3 is CAWMTYNEQFF. DNA for the CDR3: TGTGCCTGGATGACCTACAATGAGCAGTTCTTC.